Given below is one T cell receptor (beta chain) in context. Its antigen is currently unknown. The source of the sample is a study of cytomegalovirus exposure and HLA in healthy donors. Study-wide findings and caveats: Immune exposure data for these donors was limited to CMV serostatus.

Per the germline V gene, CDR1 is PRHDT and CDR2 is FYEKMQ (reference sequence). This CDR3 is built from 14 residues. V lost 0 bases and J 8 bases, leaving 14 bases between the germline ends. Primers: 60 Vbeta forward and 13 Jbeta reverse. Measured with immunoSEQ multiplex PCR; TCRdb has only the in-frame clones, and not every one. The repertoire has 62,000 or so clones, about 89% of them found once; the top ten carry about 1.5%. Source material: PBMCs. V usage is TRBV13 and J usage is TRBJ2-7, with TRBD2 as a possible D gene (6 bases). This clonotype originated in a man between 18 and 29 years old in good health and CMV-seronegative. DNA for the CDR3: TGTGCCAGCAGCTTAGGGCAGGGAGGCCTCCAGCAGTACTTC. Protein product: CASSLGQGGLQQYF. The full variable domain, its missing parts supplied by reference TRBV13 and TRBJ2-7, is AAGVIQSPRHLIKEKRETATLKCYPIPRHDTVYWYQQGPGQDPQFLISFYEKMQSDKGSIPDRFSAQQFSDYHSELNMSSLELGDSALYFCASSLGQGGLQQYFGPGTRLTVT.